Given below is one T cell receptor beta chain in context. No cognate antigen has been identified for it. Nothing much larger sits one base from this clone, and base qualities are not available. This sample was included in a study of blood T cell repertoires in COVID-19 (dated by TCRdb to 2019 to 2021). Regarding the study in general: Samples from collaborators originated in the United States, Italy and Spain and spanned both the acute and convalescent phases of COVID-19. The prospective study material was composed of cDNA or gDNA derived from T cells, B-cell-depleted T cells, or PBMCs. Subjects who had been exposed to COVID-19, were actively infected with it, or had recovered from it provided the deeply sampled blood TCRbeta repertoires that made up the dataset. The repertoires were made available in a free public database intended to serve as a resource for research on the immune response to SARS-CoV-2. Samples were obtained from the ongoing ImmuneRACE study (first 160 participants) and from over 1,000 subjects provided by 6 global collaborators. A de-identified subject ID, COVID-19 status, age in years and sex were almost always included in the sample metadata. Where available, HLA class I and class II types were taken from metadata supplied by the sample provider and were not determined by assay-based typing. The full study reports these points: The quantity of clinical and demographic metadata differed by source and by participant and was supplied without curation.

TCRbeta CDR3 regions were amplified from genomic DNA using the immunoSEQ Assay, a bias-controlled multiplex PCR. From the authors' description of their analysis: The number of nucleated cells in each sample was estimated from the amplification of reference gene primers within the assay. To quantify the absolute abundance of each unique TCRbeta CDR3 rearrangement, sequence reads were collapsed and filtered. For each sample, productive Simpson clonality was calculated as the square root of Simpson's diversity index over productive rearrangements. Entries here come from immuneACCESS through TCRdb and include only in-frame sequences with V and J called. Some clones fail to appear in such tables; in the studies checked, an unresolved V gene covers under half of the shortfall, and the cause of the remainder is unknown. Clonal size and the V and J genes are those of that table, whereas D and trimming came from the DNA. The sample table shows fewer than 250,000 clones, and 65% to 90% are seen once. Of the sample, about 8.2% is held by the ten largest clones.

Enrolling through a virtual design, the prospective study's participants ranged in age from roughly 18 to 90 years and lived across 24 United States geographic areas. In the prospective study, participants were assigned to cohorts based on the clinical history participants reported in a screening survey and a study questionnaire. Mobile phlebotomists in the prospective study collected whole blood, serum and a nasopharyngeal or oropharyngeal swab from every participant. Over a roughly 2-month period, participants in the prospective study had the option of providing additional blood draws and questionnaires. Before DNA extraction, prospective study blood samples were shipped either frozen or at room temperature. The TCR comes from a woman aged 50 to 65 with acute COVID-19. Input material: PBMCs or T cells enriched from blood (not recorded which).

The bases read TGTGCCAGTATGGGAGTCGACAGGGGGCGTTTCGACCACACAGATACGCAGTATTTT. Translated, it reads CASMGVDRGRFDHTDTQYF. Recombination linked TRBV19 to TRBJ2-3, and 10 junctional nucleotides match TRBD1. V is pruned by 7 bases and J by 2 bases, leaving 18 bases of the junction without a gene match. CDR1 and CDR2 are drawn from the germline V gene (reference sequence): LNHDA, SQIVND. Spanning cysteine to phenylalanine, the CDR3 consists of 19 amino acids. This entry keeps only the CDR3 DNA: 57 bases, framed from base 1.